The rows below give T cell receptor beta chains drawn from one sample of a study of CD8 T cells in Susac syndrome. MiXCR was run by TCRdb on the immunoSEQ multiplex PCR reads, yielding one entry per CDR3 protein. The sample shows tens of thousands of distinct CDR3 sequences, just over 90% of them seen only once. The sample comprised CD4+ T cells from PBMCs. The origin of the receptors is a human donor with Susac syndrome. The CDR3 runs from the conserved cysteine through the conserved F or W. The D gene is left open where the match is weak. Where a row states a size, it is once, few, many or the class of an expanded clone; other rows omit it.

v_gene	j_gene	abundance	d_gene	CDR3nt	CDR3aa
TRBV30	TRBJ1-3	NA	NA	TGTGCCTGGAGTGTCGGACAGCAAGGAAACACCATATATTTT	CAWSVGQQGNTIYF
TRBV12-3/TRBV12-4	TRBJ2-5	NA	NA	TGTGCCAGCAAAGACAGGAGTGTTCAAGAGACCCAGTACTTC	CASKDRSVQETQYF
TRBV3-1	TRBJ1-6	NA	NA	TGTGCCAGCAGCCAAAACTCCTATAATTCACCCCTCCACTTT	CASSQNSYNSPLHF
TRBV12-3/TRBV12-4	TRBJ2-1	NA	TRBD1	TGTGCCAGCAGCTTACAGGGGAGCTCCTACAATGAGCAGTTCTTC	CASSLQGSSYNEQFF
TRBV6-5	TRBJ1-2	NA	NA	TGTGCCAGCAGTTATGACGGGGTCTATGGCTACACCTTC	CASSYDGVYGYTF
TRBV28	TRBJ2-7	NA	NA	TGTGCCAGCAGTTCCAGGACACCTTACGAGCAGTACTTC	CASSSRTPYEQYF
TRBV19	TRBJ2-1	NA	NA	TGTGCCTCCCGTCGGGGGCAGAGCTCCTACAATGAGCAGTTCTTC	CASRRGQSSYNEQFF
TRBV7-3	TRBJ2-5	NA	TRBD2	TGTGCCAGCAGCCTCTCCGGGACTAGCCTGCGAGAGACCCAGTACTTC	CASSLSGTSLRETQYF
TRBV7-9	TRBJ2-1	NA	TRBD2	TGTGCCAGCAGCTTTAGCGGGGGGGCCTACAATGAGCAGTTCTTC	CASSFSGGAYNEQFF
TRBV14	TRBJ1-1	NA	TRBD1	TGTGCCAGCAGCCGATTATCCGGGACAGAAATTCTCCTGAACACTGAAGCTTTCTTT	CASSRLSGTEILLNTEAFF
TRBV6-2/TRBV6-3	TRBJ2-5	few	TRBD1	TGTGCCAGCAGTGGACAGGGGGAGACCCAGTACTTC	CASSGQGETQYF
TRBV6-5	TRBJ2-3	NA	NA	TGTGCCAGCAGTTCCGGCAGTGACACAGATACGCAGTATTTT	CASSSGSDTDTQYF
TRBV20-1	TRBJ2-1	NA	TRBD2	TGCAGTGCTAGAAGGGCGGGGGGGAATGAGCAGTTCTTC	CSARRAGGNEQFF
TRBV20-1	TRBJ1-2	NA	NA	TGCAGTGCTGGACAGCTTAACTATGGCTACACCTTC	CSAGQLNYGYTF
TRBV5-1	TRBJ2-1	once	NA	TGCGCCAGCAGCTTGGCCGAGGGACTTGCCTCCAATGAGCAGTTCTTC	CASSLAEGLASNEQFF
TRBV29-1	TRBJ1-3	once	NA	TGCAGCGTTGGCGCCAGGGGAAACACCATATATTTT	CSVGARGNTIYF
TRBV4-2	TRBJ2-7	NA	TRBD1	TGTGCCAGCAGCCGGGACCGGGACAGTACCTACGAGCAGTACTTC	CASSRDRDSTYEQYF
TRBV6-2/TRBV6-3	TRBJ1-3	NA	NA	TGTGCCAGCAGTTACTCATCGGTGTCCGGAAACACCATATATTTT	CASSYSSVSGNTIYF
TRBV23-1	TRBJ1-1	NA	NA	TGCGCCAGCAGAAAGACGGGACGGCTGAAAGAAGACACTGAAGCTTTCTTT	CASRKTGRLKEDTEAFF
TRBV20-1	TRBJ2-1	NA	TRBD2	TGCAGTGCTAATCGCGGGACTAACAATGAGCAGTTCTTC	CSANRGTNNEQFF
TRBV28	TRBJ1-2	NA	TRBD1	TGTGCCACCCCCCGGGGACAGGGAGATGGCTACACCTTC	CATPRGQGDGYTF
TRBV11-2	TRBJ1-2	NA	NA	TGTGCCAGCAGCCTCCTGGGTGGCTACACCTTC	CASSLLGGYTF
TRBV20-1	TRBJ2-4	NA	NA	TGCAGTGCTTTTCTCACAGGTTTAGCCAAAAACATTCAGTACTTC	CSAFLTGLAKNIQYF
TRBV7-9	TRBJ2-5	once	TRBD1	TGTGCCAGCAGCTCAGGAACAGGGGATGGTAGAGAGACCCAGTACTTC	CASSSGTGDGRETQYF
TRBV18	TRBJ2-1	NA	NA	TGTGCCAGCTCACCAGTCGGTCAGGCCTACAATGAGCAGTTCTTC	CASSPVGQAYNEQFF
TRBV20-1	TRBJ2-1	NA	TRBD2	TGCAGTGCTAGTCCCGCTAGCGGGGCGCCCCTACTGAATGAGCAGTTCTTC	CSASPASGAPLLNEQFF
TRBV2	TRBJ2-5	NA	NA	TGTGCCAGCAGTGAATTAACAGGTGGAGAGACCCAGTACTTC	CASSELTGGETQYF
TRBV6-5	TRBJ2-3	NA	NA	TGTGCCAGCAGTTATTCCCCTAGCACAGATACGCAGTATTTT	CASSYSPSTDTQYF
TRBV14	TRBJ2-1	NA	NA	TGTGCCAGCAGCCAAGTTTTCGGGGAGCAGTTCTTC	CASSQVFGEQFF
TRBV7-3	TRBJ2-5	NA	NA	TGTGCCAGCAGCTTATCGAGGGTAGGCCAAGAGACCCAGTACTTC	CASSLSRVGQETQYF
TRBV20-1	TRBJ2-3	NA	NA	TGCAGTACCGACTTCACAGATACGCAGTATTTT	CSTDFTDTQYF
TRBV28	TRBJ2-1	NA	NA	TGTGCCAGCAGCTATCAGGGTAATGAGCAGTTCTTC	CASSYQGNEQFF
TRBV5-4	TRBJ2-1	once	NA	TGTGCCAGCAGCTTGGGGGGGACACAGGACAATGAGCAGTTCTTC	CASSLGGTQDNEQFF
TRBV11-1	TRBJ2-7	NA	TRBD1	TGTGCCAGCAGCTCTTCGGACAGGTCCTCCTACGAGCAGTACTTC	CASSSSDRSSYEQYF
TRBV7-2	TRBJ2-3	NA	TRBD1	TGTGCCAGCAGTTACACCGGGACAGGGGGTGCGGATACGCAGTATTTT	CASSYTGTGGADTQYF